These 23 T cell receptor beta chains were sequenced from one sample in a study of Ad26.COV2.S vaccination and SARS-CoV-2 variants. Treatment meaning: around 19 received Ad26.COV2.S at low or high dose, single or two shots; 5 received placebo; per-sample allocation not given. On day 63 after the first injection, vaccine and placebo recipients gave samples. Sequencing used immunoSEQ multiplex PCR; TCRdb keeps in-frame clones, though not all of them. The data hold around 450,000 clones, with about nine tenths observed a single time. The specimen was peripheral blood, collected in a trial of Ad26.COV2.S vaccine versus placebo. These receptors came from a person aged 18 to 59 who received the Ad26.COV2.S COVID-19 vaccine or a placebo.

The chain joins TRBV6-2 or TRBV6-3 to TRBJ2-1; D ambiguous. The CDR3 is made up of 15 amino acids. V was trimmed by 1 base and J by 4 bases, leaving 11 bases between them. Germline loops: CDR1 MNHEY, CDR2 SVGEGT. The CDR3 loop is CASSYWQINYNEQFF. CDR3 sequence (DNA): TGTGCCAGCAGTTACTGGCAGATCAATTACAATGAGCAGTTCTTC.

V usage is TRBV7-2 and J usage is TRBJ2-3, with D tentatively TRBD1 (6 bases). The germline V gene has CDR1 SGHTA and CDR2 FQGNSA. The CDR3 contains 16 residues. V shed 1 base and J shed 5 bases, with 16 bases lying between them. The CDR3 nucleotides read TGTGCCAGCAGCTTAGAAGCGGCCCAGGGGCTAGATACGCAGTATTTT. The encoded protein is CASSLEAAQGLDTQYF.

As regards this clone: This specimen includes other DNA sequences encoding the same CDR3. The chain is built from TRBV2 and TRBJ2-1, with D perhaps given as TRBD1 or TRBD2 (5 bases each). The CDR3 consists of 14 residues. V lost 3 bases, J lost 0 bases, and 6 bases lay in between. Germline CDR1 and CDR2: SNHLY and FYNNEI. The CDR3 sequence is CASSERGSYNEQFF. In DNA form, the CDR3 reads TGTGCCAGCAGTGAGAGGGGCTCCTACAATGAGCAGTTCTTC. Combining the CDR3 with reference TRBV2 and TRBJ2-1 gives the whole variable domain EPEVTQTPSHQVTQMGQEVILRCVPISNHLYFYWYRQILGQKVEFLVSFYNNEISEKSEIFDDQFSVERPDGSNFTLKIRSTKLEDSAMYFCASSERGSYNEQFFGPGTRLTVL.

This chain connects TRBV3-1 (or the pseudogene TRBV3-2) to TRBJ1-2, with D maybe TRBD1 (5 bases). This CDR3 region has 15 residues. Germline CDR1 LGHDT, CDR2 YNNKEL (reference sequence). The V and J ends lost 4 bases and 8 bases respectively, with 20 bases between them. The CDR3 DNA reads TGTGCCAGCAGCCTACGGACGGGGACGACTATCGGCTACACCTTC. This encodes CASSLRTGTTIGYTF.

The chain recombines TRBV6-2 or TRBV6-3 with TRBJ2-3; 8 bases match TRBD2. CDR3 length: 15 residues. CDR1 is MNHEY and CDR2 is SVGEGT in the germline V gene. V trimming: 0 bases; J trimming: 1 base; junction bases outside the gene matches: 0. CDR3 sequence reads: CASSYSLAGTDTQYF. In nucleotides, the CDR3 is TGTGCCAGCAGTTACTCACTAGCGGGCACAGATACGCAGTATTTT.

The chain is built from TRBV5-4 and TRBJ1-6; possible D gene TRBD1, 5 bases. V was cut by 1 base and J by 11 bases, with 13 bases left in between. The germline V gene encodes CDR1 SGHNT and CDR2 YYREEE (reference sequence). The CDR3 contains 14 residues. DNA for the CDR3: TGTGCCAGCAGCTTGATAGGGGAAGCGACACCCCTCCACTTT. Amino acid sequence: CASSLIGEATPLHF.

This chain connects TRBV4-2 to TRBJ2-1; 14 bases are shared with TRBD2. CDR1 and CDR2 from the germline V gene are LGHNA and YNFKEQ. Trimming removed 1 base from V and 7 bases from J; junction bases left unmatched: 3. This CDR3 is built from 16 residues. The CDR3 bases are TGTGCCAGCAGCCAAGGGGGGACTAGCGGGAGAAATGAGCAGTTCTTC. Translated: CASSQGGTSGRNEQFF.

The J gene is TRBJ1-3, the V gene TRBV29-1; 10 nucleotides align to TRBD1. CDR3 length: 14 residues. Germline lookup yields CDR1 SQVTM and CDR2 ANQGSEA. The V segment lost 6 bases and the J segment 4 bases; nucleotides outside the gene matches: 6. The CDR3 protein is CSVPGTGDGNTIYF. The CDR3 DNA is TGCAGCGTCCCCGGGACAGGGGACGGAAACACCATATATTTT.

This clone appeared a single time. The gene calls are TRBV24-1 and TRBJ2-5; D possibly corresponds to TRBD1 (6 bases). This CDR3 contains 14 residues. V gave up 4 bases and J gave up 3 bases, with 11 bases separating them. Germline V gene lookup returns CDR1 KGHDR and CDR2 SFDVKD. As DNA, the CDR3 is TGTGCCACCAGTGACAGGGACATTAAAGAGACCCAGTACTTC. Translating it yields CATSDRDIKETQYF.

Concerning this clone itself: This specimen includes other DNA sequences encoding the same CDR3. V usage is TRBV7-9 and J usage is TRBJ1-1, with 7 bases lining up with TRBD1. The ends lost 1 base at V and 0 bases at J; junction bases unmatched: 2. The CDR3 loop spans 15 amino acids. Germline CDR1 and CDR2: SEHNR and FQNEAQ (reference sequence). CDR3 protein: CASSLDRGMNTEAFF. As DNA, the CDR3 is TGTGCCAGCAGCTTAGACAGGGGTATGAACACTGAAGCTTTCTTT.

This rearrangement joins TRBV7-2 to TRBJ2-3, with 8 nucleotides matching TRBD2. Germline loops: CDR1 SGHTA, CDR2 FQGNSA. The CDR3 has 14 amino acids. Trimming at V came to 5 bases and at J to 4 bases, leaving 5 bases not matched to a gene. In nucleotides, the CDR3 is TGTGCCAGCAGCCCAAGCGGGAGCTCAGATACGCAGTATTTT. This encodes CASSPSGSSDTQYF. The whole variable domain, remainder taken from reference TRBV7-2 and TRBJ2-3, is GAGVSQSPSNKVTEKGKDVELRCDPISGHTALYWYRQSLGQGLEFLIYFQGNSAPDKSGLPSDRFSAERTGGSVSTLTIQRTQQEDSAVYLCASSPSGSSDTQYFGPGTRLTVL.

The genes are TRBV5-5 and TRBJ2-5, with 11 bases that match TRBD1. From germline, CDR1 is SGHKS and CDR2 YYEKEE (reference sequence). After removal of 4 bases from V and 5 bases from J, the junction contained 7 bases not matched to a gene. The CDR3 runs 15 residues. CDR3 DNA sequence: TGTGCCAGCAGCCATACTCGGACAGGGGGCGAGACCCAGTACTTC. Its protein is CASSHTRTGGETQYF.

This clone was observed once. The chain is built from TRBV6-5 and TRBJ2-1, with D possibly TRBD2 on 5 matching bases. From germline, CDR1 is MNHEY and CDR2 SVGAGI. The V end was cut by 4 bases, the J end by 6 bases, with 10 bases between. There are 13 residues in the CDR3. CDR3 amino acids: CASSWTAGNEQFF. CDR3 coding DNA: TGTGCCAGCAGTTGGACTGCGGGCAATGAGCAGTTCTTC.

This clone was detected only a few times. The gene calls are TRBV29-1 and TRBJ1-1; no clear D gene. From germline, CDR1 is SQVTM and CDR2 ANQGSEA. V lost 3 bases and J lost 1, with 9 bases in between. This CDR3 is built from 13 residues. CDR3 in DNA: TGCAGCGTTGATGTGGGCAAGAACACTGAAGCTTTCTTT. It translates to CSVDVGKNTEAFF.

This chain uses TRBV7-3 with TRBJ2-3; the D is unclear. CDR3 length equals 14 residues. V lost 5 bases and J lost 6, with 15 bases in between. The germline V gene encodes CDR1 SGHTA and CDR2 FQGTGA. CDR3 residues: CASSPDQWSDTQYF. The CDR3 coding sequence is TGTGCCAGCAGCCCGGACCAATGGTCGGATACGCAGTATTTT. Full variable domain (rest looked up from reference TRBV7-3 and TRBJ2-3): GAGVSQTPSNKVTEKGKYVELRCDPISGHTALYWYRQSLGQGPEFLIYFQGTGAADDSGLPNDRFFAVRPEGSVSTLKIQRTERGDSAVYLCASSPDQWSDTQYFGPGTRLTVL.

The gene calls are TRBV19 and TRBJ2-7, with D possibly matching TRBD1 (7 bases). The germline V gene has CDR1 LNHDA and CDR2 SQIVND (reference sequence). V was clipped by 5 bases and J by 3 bases, with 11 bases between them. The CDR3 consists of 13 residues. CDR3 nucleotide sequence: TGTGCCAGTAGTGCAGGGGGGAACTACGAGCAGTACTTC. This encodes CASSAGGNYEQYF.

The chain combines TRBV5-6 with TRBJ2-5; D is possibly TRBD1 (6 bases). V was shortened by 4 bases and J by 4 bases, with 17 bases between the two germline ends. Germline V gene lookup returns CDR1 SGHDT and CDR2 YYEEEE. The CDR3 sequence is 15 residues long. CDR3 residues: CASSPVGAQIETQYF. For the CDR3, the DNA is TGTGCCAGCAGCCCTGTGGGGGCGCAGATAGAGACCCAGTACTTC.

The J gene is TRBJ2-1, the V gene TRBV19; D may match TRBD1 or TRBD2 (5 bases each). CDR3 length: 14 residues. Trimming pared 3 bases from V and 8 bases from J, leaving 14 bases between. Germline V lookup: CDR1 LNHDA, CDR2 SQIVND (reference sequence). CDR3 region: CASSMRGRDHEQFF. In nucleotides, the CDR3 is TGTGCCAGTAGTATGAGGGGACGGGACCATGAGCAGTTCTTC. Drawing the rest from reference TRBV19 and TRBJ2-1, the complete variable domain is DGGITQSPKYLFRKEGQNVTLSCEQNLNHDAMYWYRQDPGQGLRLIYYSQIVNDFQKGDIAEGYSVSREKKESFPLTVTSAQKNPTAFYLCASSMRGRDHEQFFGPGTRLTVL.

This clone appeared a few times. The chain carries TRBV10-3 and TRBJ1-2; 10 nucleotides align to TRBD1. This CDR3 has 15 residues. The V gene end was trimmed by 4 bases and the J gene end by 3 bases; junction bases not matched to a gene: 5. CDR1 is ENHRY and CDR2 is SYGVKD in the germline V gene. The CDR3 DNA is TGTGCCATCAGTGGGAGACAGGGGGCGGACTATGGCTACACCTTC. Residues: CAISGRQGADYGYTF.

This rearrangement joins TRBV27 to TRBJ2-7; no firm D call. Looked up from germline, CDR1 is MNHEY and CDR2 is SMNVEV (reference sequence). Trimming took off 0 bases at V and 0 bases at J, with 9 bases between the two ends. This CDR3 region has 15 residues. For the CDR3, the DNA is TGTGCCAGCAGTTTATCGTTCGGAAGCTCCTACGAGCAGTACTTC. The encoded protein is CASSLSFGSSYEQYF.

The V and J genes are TRBV4-2 and TRBJ2-1; TRBD1 aligns across 9 bases. CDR1 is LGHNA, CDR2 YNFKEQ, per germline. J gave up 5 bases and V 4 bases, and 6 bases lay outside the gene matches. The CDR3 sequence is 15 residues long. Here the CDR3 DNA reads TGTGCCAGCAGCCCCGGGACAGGGTTGGACAATGAGCAGTTCTTC. Encoded protein: CASSPGTGLDNEQFF.

The rearrangement joins TRBV5-6 to TRBJ1-1; possible D gene TRBD1, 6 bases. The CDR3 consists of 15 residues. CDR1 and CDR2 (germline): SGHDT, YYEEEE. V dropped 1 base and J dropped 3 bases, with 13 bases sitting between them. The CDR3 bases are TGTGCCAGCAGCTTGCCCCAGGGGAAGGACACTGAAGCTTTCTTT. Translation: CASSLPQGKDTEAFF.

CDR3: CASSLSGEGQPQHF. CDR3 sequence (DNA): TGTGCCAGCAGTTTATCAGGGGAGGGTCAGCCCCAGCATTTT. This chain joins TRBV27 and TRBJ1-5; D perhaps matches TRBD1 (5 bases). The CDR3 contains 14 residues. Germline V CDR1 and CDR2: MNHEY, SMNVEV (reference sequence). Deletions cut 0 bases from V and 6 bases from J, with 9 bases between.